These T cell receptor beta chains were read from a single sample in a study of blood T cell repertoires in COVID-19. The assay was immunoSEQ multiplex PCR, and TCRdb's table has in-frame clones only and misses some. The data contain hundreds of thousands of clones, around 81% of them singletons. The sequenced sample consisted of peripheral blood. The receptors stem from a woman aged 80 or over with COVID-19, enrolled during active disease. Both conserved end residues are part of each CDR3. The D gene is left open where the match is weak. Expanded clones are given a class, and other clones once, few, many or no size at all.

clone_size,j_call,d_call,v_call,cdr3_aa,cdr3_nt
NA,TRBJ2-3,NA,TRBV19,CASSMQETQYF,TGTGCCAGTAGTATGCAGGAAACGCAGTATTTT
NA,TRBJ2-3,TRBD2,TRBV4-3,CASSQDTSGRAQYF,TGCGCCAGCAGCCAAGACACTAGCGGGAGAGCGCAGTATTTT
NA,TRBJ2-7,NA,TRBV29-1,CSVGLSYEQYF,TGCAGCGTGGGGCTATCCTACGAGCAGTACTTC
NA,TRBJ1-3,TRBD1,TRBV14,CASSRDSSGNTIYF,TGTGCCAGCAGCCGGGACAGCTCTGGAAACACCATATATTTT
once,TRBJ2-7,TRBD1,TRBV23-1,CASSLTCILNRDRVSYEQYF,TGCGCCAGCAGTCTCACTTGCATACTAAACCGGGACAGGGTGTCCTACGAGCAGTACTTC
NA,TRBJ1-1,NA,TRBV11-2,CASSSDRVEAFF,TGTGCCAGCAGCTCAGACCGGGTTGAAGCTTTCTTT
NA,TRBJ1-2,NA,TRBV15,CATSRDYQGTNYGYTF,TGTGCCACCAGCAGAGATTATCAGGGGACTAACTATGGCTACACCTTC
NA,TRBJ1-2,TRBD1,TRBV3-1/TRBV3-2,CASTFGQGGYTF,TGTGCCAGCACCTTCGGACAGGGCGGCTACACCTTC
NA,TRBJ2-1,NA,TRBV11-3,CASSLQSHNEQFF,TGTGCCAGCAGCTTACAGTCACACAATGAGCAGTTCTTC
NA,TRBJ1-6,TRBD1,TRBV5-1,CASSFGQGDSPLHF,TGCGCCAGCAGCTTCGGACAGGGGGACTCACCCCTCCACTTT
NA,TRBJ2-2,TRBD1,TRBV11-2,CASSLPGQGWAGELFF,TGTGCCAGCAGCTTACCCGGACAGGGCTGGGCCGGGGAGCTGTTTTTT
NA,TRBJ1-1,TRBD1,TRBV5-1,CASSLGGQTSNEAFF,TGCGCCAGCAGCTTGGGGGGACAGACCTCGAACGAAGCTTTCTTT
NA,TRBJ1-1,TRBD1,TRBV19,CASWGGRGRLGEAFF,TGTGCCAGTTGGGGCGGCAGGGGGCGGCTTGGTGAAGCTTTCTTT
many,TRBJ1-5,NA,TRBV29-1,CSVRDNYNQPQHF,TGCAGCGTCCGGGACAACTACAATCAGCCCCAGCATTTT
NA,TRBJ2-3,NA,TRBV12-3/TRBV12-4,CASRQMIADTQYF,TGTGCCAGCAGACAAATGATCGCAGATACGCAGTATTTT
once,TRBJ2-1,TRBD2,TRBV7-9,CASSPRLAGDGEQFF,TGTGCCAGCAGCCCGCGACTAGCGGGAGACGGTGAGCAGTTCTTC
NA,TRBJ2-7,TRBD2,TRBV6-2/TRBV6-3,CASSYRGLAVQEQYF,TGTGCCAGCAGTTACAGAGGACTAGCGGTCCAGGAGCAGTACTTC
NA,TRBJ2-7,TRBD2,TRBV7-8,CASSSPGLVVWEQYF,TGTGCCAGCAGCTCCCCGGGACTAGTGGTTTGGGAGCAGTACTTC
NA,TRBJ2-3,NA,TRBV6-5,CASSPKGATTDTQYF,TGTGCCAGCAGCCCAAAAGGAGCAACCACAGATACGCAGTATTTT
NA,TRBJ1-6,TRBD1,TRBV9,CASSATGDSPLHF,TGTGCCAGCAGCGCGACAGGGGACTCACCCCTCCACTTT
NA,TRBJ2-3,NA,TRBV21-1,CASSKAPGWPNQKDTQYF,TGTGCCAGCAGCAAAGCCCCCGGGTGGCCGAATCAGAAAGATACGCAGTATTTT
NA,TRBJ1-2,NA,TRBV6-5,CASSYSPTGNYGYTF,TGTGCCAGCAGTTACTCACCAACAGGGAACTATGGCTACACCTTC
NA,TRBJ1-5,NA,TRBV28,CASSLRGSNQPQHF,TGTGCCAGCAGTTTACGGGGGTCCAATCAGCCCCAGCATTTT
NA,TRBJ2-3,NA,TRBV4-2,CASSQSVGSGTDTQYF,TGTGCCAGCAGCCAAAGCGTTGGCAGCGGAACAGATACGCAGTATTTT
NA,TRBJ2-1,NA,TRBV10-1,CASSESRPSSYNEQFF,TGCGCCAGCAGTGAGTCGAGGCCGTCCTCCTACAATGAGCAGTTCTTC
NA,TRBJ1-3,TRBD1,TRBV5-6,CASSLGDRENTIYF,TGTGCCAGCAGCTTAGGCGACAGGGAAAACACCATATATTTT
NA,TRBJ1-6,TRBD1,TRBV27,CASSRDRGSSPLHF,TGTGCCAGCAGTAGGGACAGGGGGAGCTCACCCCTCCACTTT
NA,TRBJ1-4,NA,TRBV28,CASGRGGRGEKLFF,TGTGCCAGCGGGAGGGGGGGGCGCGGTGAAAAACTGTTTTTT
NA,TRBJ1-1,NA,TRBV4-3,CASSPQGFGTEAFF,TGCGCCAGCAGCCCCCAGGGTTTTGGGACTGAAGCTTTCTTT
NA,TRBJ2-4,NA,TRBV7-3,CASSLTSGGIQYF,TGTGCCAGCAGCTTAACTAGCGGTGGCATTCAGTACTTC
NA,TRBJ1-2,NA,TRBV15,CATSGRVGYGYTF,TGTGCCACGTCGGGCAGGGTTGGCTATGGCTACACCTTC
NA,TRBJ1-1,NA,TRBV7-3,CASSKGGANTEAFF,TGTGCCAGCAGTAAAGGAGGAGCGAACACTGAAGCTTTCTTT
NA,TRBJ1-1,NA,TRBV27,CASSFTRGDTEAFF,TGTGCCAGCAGTTTCACCAGGGGTGACACTGAAGCTTTCTTT
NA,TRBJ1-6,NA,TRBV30,CAWKARNSPLHF,TGTGCCTGGAAGGCTAGAAATTCACCCCTCCACTTT
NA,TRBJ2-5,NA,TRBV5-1,CASSPSLGGSLETQYF,TGCGCCAGCAGCCCATCATTAGGTGGGAGTCTAGAGACCCAGTACTTC
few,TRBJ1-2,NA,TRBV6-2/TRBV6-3,CASSYSPGNYGYTF,TGTGCCAGCAGTTACAGCCCGGGAAACTATGGCTACACCTTC
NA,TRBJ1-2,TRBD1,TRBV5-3,CARSLASQDRANYGYTF,TGTGCCAGAAGCTTGGCCTCCCAGGACAGGGCTAACTATGGCTACACCTTC
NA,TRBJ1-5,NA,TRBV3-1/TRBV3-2,CASSQDLSSNQPQHF,TGTGCCAGCAGCCAAGATCTCAGTAGCAATCAGCCCCAGCATTTT
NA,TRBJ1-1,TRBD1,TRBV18,CASSSVTGQNTEAFF,TGTGCCAGCTCATCCGTGACAGGGCAGAACACTGAAGCTTTCTTT
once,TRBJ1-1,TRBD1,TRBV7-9,CASSSGDRGSAEAFF,TGTGCCAGCAGCTCAGGGGACAGGGGGAGTGCTGAAGCTTTCTTT
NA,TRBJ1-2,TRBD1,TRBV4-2,CASSREQGNDYGYTF,TGTGCCAGCAGCCGGGAACAGGGGAACGACTATGGCTACACCTTC
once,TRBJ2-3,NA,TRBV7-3,CASSQGGKADTQYF,TGTGCCAGCAGCCAGGGGGGAAAGGCAGATACGCAGTATTTT
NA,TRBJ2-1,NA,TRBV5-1,CASSLAGSSYNEQFF,TGCGCCAGCAGCTTGGCGGGGAGCTCCTACAATGAGCAGTTCTTC
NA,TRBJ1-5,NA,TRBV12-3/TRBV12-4,CASSVNEQPQHF,TGTGCCAGCAGTGTAAACGAGCAGCCCCAGCATTTT
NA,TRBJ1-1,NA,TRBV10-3,CATGRDPDTEAFF,TGTGCCACGGGGAGAGACCCGGACACTGAAGCTTTCTTT
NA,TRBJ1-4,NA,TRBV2,CATGIDEKLFF,TGTGCCACCGGGATCGACGAAAAACTGTTTTTT
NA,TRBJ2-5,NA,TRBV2,CASSAGWDFQETQYF,TGTGCCAGCAGTGCAGGTTGGGACTTCCAAGAGACCCAGTACTTC
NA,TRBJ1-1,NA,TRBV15,CATSRARGAMNTEAFF,TGTGCCACCAGCAGAGCGCGGGGAGCGATGAACACTGAAGCTTTCTTT
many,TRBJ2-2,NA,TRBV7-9,CASSLRQATGELFF,TGTGCCAGCAGCCTAAGACAGGCCACCGGGGAGCTGTTTTTT